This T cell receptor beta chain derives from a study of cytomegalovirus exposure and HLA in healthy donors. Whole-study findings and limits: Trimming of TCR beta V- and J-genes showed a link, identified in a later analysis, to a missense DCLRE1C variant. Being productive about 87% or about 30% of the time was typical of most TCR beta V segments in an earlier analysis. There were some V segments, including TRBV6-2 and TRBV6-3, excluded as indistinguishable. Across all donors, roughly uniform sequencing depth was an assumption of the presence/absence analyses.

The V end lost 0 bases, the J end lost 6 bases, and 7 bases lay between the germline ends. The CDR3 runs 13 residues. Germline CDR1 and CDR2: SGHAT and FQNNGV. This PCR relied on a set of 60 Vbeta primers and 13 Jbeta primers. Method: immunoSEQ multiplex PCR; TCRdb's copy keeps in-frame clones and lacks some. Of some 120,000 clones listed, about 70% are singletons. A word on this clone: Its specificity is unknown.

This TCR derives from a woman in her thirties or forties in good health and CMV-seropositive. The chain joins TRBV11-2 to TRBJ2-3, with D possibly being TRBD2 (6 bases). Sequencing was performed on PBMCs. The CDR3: CASSLDGGDTQYF. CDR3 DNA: TGTGCCAGCAGCTTAGATGGAGGGGATACGCAGTATTTT.